This TCR beta chain originates from a study of siplizumab effects on memory and regulatory T cells. Germline V gives CDR1 SEHNR, CDR2 FQNEAQ (reference sequence). This CDR3 is built from 15 residues. V trimming: 1 base; J trimming: 7 bases; junction bases outside the gene matches: 8. Three pairs of donors had their unstimulated naive, memory, effector memory and TEMRA subsets sequenced. The protocol was immunoSEQ multiplex PCR, while the TCRdb copy is restricted to in-frame clones and leaves out a portion. Altogether over 55,000 clones are present, 83% being singletons, with the ten largest covering approximately 3.8%.

The sample taken for sequencing was memory CD4+ T cells sorted from blood. This sequence joins TRBV7-9 and TRBJ1-1; the match to TRBD1 covers 8 bases. The TCR originated in a human donor in good health. The CDR3 DNA reads as TGTGCCAGCAGCTTAGTTCTCAGGGGGCGGAATGAAGCTTTCTTT. As protein: CASSLVLRGRNEAFF.